The entry that follows covers one T cell receptor (beta chain) sequence. Its antigen is still unknown. This specimen belongs to a study of shared clonotypes between healthy human individuals. Overall study results and limits: The study found about 5% of naive CD4 clonotypes shared across a few donors. Larger estimated richness was generally recorded for naive subsets relative to memory subsets.

Authors' data handling: Because ImmunoSEQ provided only junction sequences with no quality scores, the filtering differed. The protocol was immunoSEQ multiplex PCR, while the TCRdb copy is restricted to in-frame clones and leaves out a portion. That table furnishes V, J and clone size, whereas the DNA furnished D and trimming. This sample has over a million clones, with approximately 80% found just once. CDR3 size: 16 residues. Germline loops: CDR1 MGHRA, CDR2 YSYEKL. V was clipped by 0 bases and J by 2 bases, with 11 bases between them. The sequenced sample was memory CD4+ T cells from PBMCs. The sample's subset: CD45RA-negative fraction. The chain recombines TRBV4-1 with TRBJ2-1; D unclear. This TCR derives from a man aged 18 to 29 in good health. Some clones in this sample may be carry-over from other donors' samples. CDR3 nucleotides: TGCGCCAGCAGCCAAGATTTCTTCCGAGCCTACAATGAGCAGTTCTTC. Translation gives CASSQDFFRAYNEQFF.